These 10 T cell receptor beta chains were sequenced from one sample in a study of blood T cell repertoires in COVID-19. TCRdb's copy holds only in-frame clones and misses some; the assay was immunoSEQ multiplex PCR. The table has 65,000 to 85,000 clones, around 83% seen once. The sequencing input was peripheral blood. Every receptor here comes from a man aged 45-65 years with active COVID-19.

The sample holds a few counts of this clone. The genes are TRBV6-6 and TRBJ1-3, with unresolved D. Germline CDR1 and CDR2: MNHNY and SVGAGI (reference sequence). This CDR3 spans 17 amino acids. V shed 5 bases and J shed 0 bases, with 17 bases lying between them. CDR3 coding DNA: TGTGCCAGCAGTCGTCCTACCTCCACAGCCTCTGGAAACACCATATATTTT. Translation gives CASSRPTSTASGNTIYF.

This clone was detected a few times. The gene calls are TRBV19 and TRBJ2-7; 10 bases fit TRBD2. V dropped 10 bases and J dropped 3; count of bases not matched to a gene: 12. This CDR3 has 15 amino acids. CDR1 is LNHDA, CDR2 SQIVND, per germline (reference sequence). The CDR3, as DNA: TGTGCCACCCGGACTAGCGGTGACCCGGGCTACGAGCAGTACTTC. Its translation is CATRTSGDPGYEQYF.

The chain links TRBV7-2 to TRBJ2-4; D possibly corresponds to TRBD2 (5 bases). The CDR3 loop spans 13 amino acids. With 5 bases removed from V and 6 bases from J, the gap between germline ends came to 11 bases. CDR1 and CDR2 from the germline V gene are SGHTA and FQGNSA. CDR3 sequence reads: CASSKGRGNIQYF. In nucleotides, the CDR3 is TGTGCCAGCAGCAAAGGACGGGGAAACATTCAGTACTTC. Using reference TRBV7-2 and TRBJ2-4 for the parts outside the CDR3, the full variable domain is GAGVSQSPSNKVTEKGKDVELRCDPISGHTALYWYRQSLGQGLEFLIYFQGNSAPDKSGLPSDRFSAERTGGSVSTLTIQRTQQEDSAVYLCASSKGRGNIQYFGAGTRLSVL.

CDR3 in DNA: TGCAGCGCCACTACTAGCGGGAGGGGATACGAGCAGTACTTC. This translates into CSATTSGRGYEQYF. This chain links TRBV29-1 with TRBJ2-7; TRBD2 matches at 13 bases. CDR3 length: 14 amino acids. Germline V lookup: CDR1 SQVTM, CDR2 ANQGSEA. Germline trimming cut 7 bases from V and 4 bases from J; bases unmatched to any gene: 7.

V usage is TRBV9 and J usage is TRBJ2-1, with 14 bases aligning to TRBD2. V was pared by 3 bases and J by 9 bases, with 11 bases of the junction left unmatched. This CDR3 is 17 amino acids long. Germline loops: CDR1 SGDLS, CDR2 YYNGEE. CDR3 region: CASSDGTSGRIPGEQFF. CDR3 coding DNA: TGTGCCAGCAGCGATGGGACTAGCGGGAGAATTCCCGGTGAGCAGTTCTTC.

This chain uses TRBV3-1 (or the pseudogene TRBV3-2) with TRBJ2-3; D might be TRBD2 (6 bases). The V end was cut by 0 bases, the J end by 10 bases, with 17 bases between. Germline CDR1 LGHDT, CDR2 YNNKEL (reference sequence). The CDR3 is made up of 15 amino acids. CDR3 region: CASSQDLGTSGSQYF. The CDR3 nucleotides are TGTGCCAGCAGCCAAGATCTGGGGACCAGCGGGTCGCAGTATTTT.

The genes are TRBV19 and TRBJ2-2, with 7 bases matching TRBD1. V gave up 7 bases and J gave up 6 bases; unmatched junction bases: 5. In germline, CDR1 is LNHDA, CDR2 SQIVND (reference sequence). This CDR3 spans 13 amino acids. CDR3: CASKQGSAGELFF. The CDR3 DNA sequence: TGTGCCAGTAAACAGGGGTCGGCCGGGGAGCTGTTTTTT. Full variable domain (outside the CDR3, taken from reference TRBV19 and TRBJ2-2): DGGITQSPKYLFRKEGQNVTLSCEQNLNHDAMYWYRQDPGQGLRLIYYSQIVNDFQKGDIAEGYSVSREKKESFPLTVTSAQKNPTAFYLCASKQGSAGELFFGEGSRLTVL.

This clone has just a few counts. The CDR3 reads CAVGTDYSNYGYTF. In DNA, the CDR3 is TGTGCCGTCGGGACAGACTATTCTAACTATGGCTACACCTTC. This chain joins TRBV19 and TRBJ1-2; 7 nucleotides line up with TRBD1. V was pared by 11 bases and J by 0 bases, with 9 bases of the junction left unmatched. CDR1 and CDR2 from the germline V gene are LNHDA and SQIVND (reference sequence). This CDR3 comprises 14 residues.

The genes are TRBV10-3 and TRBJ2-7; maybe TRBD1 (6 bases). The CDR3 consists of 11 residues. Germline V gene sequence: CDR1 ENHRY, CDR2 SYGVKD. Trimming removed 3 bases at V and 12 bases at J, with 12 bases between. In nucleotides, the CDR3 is TGTGCCATCAGTGACTCGGGACACCCGTACTTC. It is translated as CAISDSGHPYF.

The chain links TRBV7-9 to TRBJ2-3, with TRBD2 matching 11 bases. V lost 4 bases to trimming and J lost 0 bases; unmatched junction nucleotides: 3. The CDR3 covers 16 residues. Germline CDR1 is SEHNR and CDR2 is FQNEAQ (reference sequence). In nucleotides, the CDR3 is TGTGCCAGCAGCTCTTTAGCGGGAGGGAGCACAGATACGCAGTATTTT. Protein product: CASSSLAGGSTDTQYF.